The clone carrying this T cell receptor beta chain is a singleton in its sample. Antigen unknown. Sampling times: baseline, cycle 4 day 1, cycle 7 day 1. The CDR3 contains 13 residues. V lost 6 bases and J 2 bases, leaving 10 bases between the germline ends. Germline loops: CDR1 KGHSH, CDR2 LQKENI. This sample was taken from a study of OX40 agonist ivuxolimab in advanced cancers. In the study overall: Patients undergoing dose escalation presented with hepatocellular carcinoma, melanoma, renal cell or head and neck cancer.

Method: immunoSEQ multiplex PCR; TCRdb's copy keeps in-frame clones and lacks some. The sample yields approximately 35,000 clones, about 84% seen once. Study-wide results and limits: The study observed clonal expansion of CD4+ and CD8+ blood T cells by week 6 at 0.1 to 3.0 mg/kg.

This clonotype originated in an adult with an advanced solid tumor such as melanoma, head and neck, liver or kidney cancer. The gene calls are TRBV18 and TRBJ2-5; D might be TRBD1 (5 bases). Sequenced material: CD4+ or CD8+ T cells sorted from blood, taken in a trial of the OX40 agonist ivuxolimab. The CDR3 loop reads CASSLDIQETQYF. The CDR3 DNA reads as TGTGCCAGCTCCCTGGACATACAAGAGACCCAGTACTTC.